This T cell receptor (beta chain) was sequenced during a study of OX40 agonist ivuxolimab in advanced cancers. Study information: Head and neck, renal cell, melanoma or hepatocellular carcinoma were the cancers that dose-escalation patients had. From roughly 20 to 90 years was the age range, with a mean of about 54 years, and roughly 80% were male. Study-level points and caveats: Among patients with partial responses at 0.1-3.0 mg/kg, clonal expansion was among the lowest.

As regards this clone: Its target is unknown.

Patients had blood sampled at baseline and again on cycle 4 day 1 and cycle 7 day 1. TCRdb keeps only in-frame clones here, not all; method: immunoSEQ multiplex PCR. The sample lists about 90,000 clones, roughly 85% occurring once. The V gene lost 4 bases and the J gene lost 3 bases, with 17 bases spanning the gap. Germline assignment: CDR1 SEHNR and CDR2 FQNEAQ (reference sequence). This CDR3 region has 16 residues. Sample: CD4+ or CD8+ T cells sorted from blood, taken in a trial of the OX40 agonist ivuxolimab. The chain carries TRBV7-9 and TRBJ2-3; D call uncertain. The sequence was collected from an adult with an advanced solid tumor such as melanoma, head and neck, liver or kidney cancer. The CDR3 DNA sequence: TGTGCCAGCAGCTCCCTAAGATATTGGAATACAGATACGCAGTATTTT. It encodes CASSSLRYWNTDTQYF.